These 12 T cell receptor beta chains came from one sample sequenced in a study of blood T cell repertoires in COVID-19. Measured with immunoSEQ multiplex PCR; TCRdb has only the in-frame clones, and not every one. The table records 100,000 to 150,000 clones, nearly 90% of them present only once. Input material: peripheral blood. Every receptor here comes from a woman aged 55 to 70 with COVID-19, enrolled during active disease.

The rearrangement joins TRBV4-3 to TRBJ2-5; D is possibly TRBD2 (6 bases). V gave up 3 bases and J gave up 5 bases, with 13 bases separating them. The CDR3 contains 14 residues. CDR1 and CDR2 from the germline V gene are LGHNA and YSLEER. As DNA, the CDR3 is TGCGCCAGCAGCCAGGGAGGTGTTTTCGAGACCCAGTACTTC. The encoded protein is CASSQGGVFETQYF.

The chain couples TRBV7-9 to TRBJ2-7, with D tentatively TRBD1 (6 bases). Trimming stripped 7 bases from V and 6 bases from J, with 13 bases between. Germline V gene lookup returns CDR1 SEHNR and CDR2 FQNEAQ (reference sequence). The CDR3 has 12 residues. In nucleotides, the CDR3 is TGTGCCAGCACCCTCAGGGGCTCCGAGCAGTACTTC. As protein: CASTLRGSEQYF.

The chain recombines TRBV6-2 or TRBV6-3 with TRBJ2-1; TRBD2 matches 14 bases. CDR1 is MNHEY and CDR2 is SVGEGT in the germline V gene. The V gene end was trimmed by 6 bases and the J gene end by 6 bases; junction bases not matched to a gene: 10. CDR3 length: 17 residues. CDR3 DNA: TGTGCCAGCAGATACAGACTAGCGGGGGGGCCCCTCAATGAGCAGTTCTTC. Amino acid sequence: CASRYRLAGGPLNEQFF.

This CDR3 reads CASSPTGARGYTF. The CDR3 DNA reads as TGCGCCAGCAGCCCGACAGGGGCGCGTGGCTACACCTTC. The chain recombines TRBV5-1 with TRBJ1-2; 8 bases map to TRBD1. The CDR3 length is 13 residues. The V gene's germline CDR1 is SGHRS and CDR2 YFSETQ. V lost 4 bases to trimming and J lost 7 bases; unmatched junction nucleotides: 6. Based on the CDR3 plus reference TRBV5-1 and TRBJ1-2, the full variable domain is KAGVTQTPRYLIKTRGQQVTLSCSPISGHRSVSWYQQTPGQGLQFLFEYFSETQRNKGNFPGRFSGRQFSNSRSEMNVSTLELGDSALYLCASSPTGARGYTFGSGTRLTVV.

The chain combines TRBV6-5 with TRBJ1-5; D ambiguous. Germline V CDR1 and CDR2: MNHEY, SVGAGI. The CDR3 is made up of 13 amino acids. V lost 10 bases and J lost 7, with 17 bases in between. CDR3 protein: CATPGGGGQPQHF. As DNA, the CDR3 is TGTGCCACCCCGGGAGGAGGAGGCCAGCCCCAGCATTTT.

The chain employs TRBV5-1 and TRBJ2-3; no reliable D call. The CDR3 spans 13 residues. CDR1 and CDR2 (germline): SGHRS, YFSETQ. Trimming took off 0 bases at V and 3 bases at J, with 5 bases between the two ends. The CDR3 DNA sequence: TGCGCCAGCAGCTTGGCCGGGACAGATACGCAGTATTTT. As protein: CASSLAGTDTQYF.

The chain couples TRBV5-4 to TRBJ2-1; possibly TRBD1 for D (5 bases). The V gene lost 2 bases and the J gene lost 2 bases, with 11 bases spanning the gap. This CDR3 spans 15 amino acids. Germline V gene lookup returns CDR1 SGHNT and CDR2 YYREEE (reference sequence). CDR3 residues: CASSFVGPPYNEQFF. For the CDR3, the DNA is TGTGCCAGCAGCTTCGTGGGGCCTCCCTACAATGAGCAGTTCTTC.

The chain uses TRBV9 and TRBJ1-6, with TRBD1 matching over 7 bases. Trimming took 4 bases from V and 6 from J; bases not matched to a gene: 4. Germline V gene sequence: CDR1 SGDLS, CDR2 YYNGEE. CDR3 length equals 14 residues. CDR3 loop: CASSPGGFNSPLHF. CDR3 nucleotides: TGTGCCAGCAGCCCAGGGGGATTTAATTCACCCCTCCACTTT.

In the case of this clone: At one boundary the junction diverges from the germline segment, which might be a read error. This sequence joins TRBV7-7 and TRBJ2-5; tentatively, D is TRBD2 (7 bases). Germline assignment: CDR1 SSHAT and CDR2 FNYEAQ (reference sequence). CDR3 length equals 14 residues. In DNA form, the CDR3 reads TGTGCTAGCAGCCCCTTGGGGGGGCGAGAGACCCAGTACTTC. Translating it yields CASSPLGGRETQYF.

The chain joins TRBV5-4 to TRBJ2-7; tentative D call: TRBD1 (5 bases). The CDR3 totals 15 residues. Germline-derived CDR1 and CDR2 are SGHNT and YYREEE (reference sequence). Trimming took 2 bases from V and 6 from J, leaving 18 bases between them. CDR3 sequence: CASSFSRQGRSEQYF. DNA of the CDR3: TGTGCCAGCAGCTTCTCTCGGCAGGGCAGAAGCGAGCAGTACTTC.

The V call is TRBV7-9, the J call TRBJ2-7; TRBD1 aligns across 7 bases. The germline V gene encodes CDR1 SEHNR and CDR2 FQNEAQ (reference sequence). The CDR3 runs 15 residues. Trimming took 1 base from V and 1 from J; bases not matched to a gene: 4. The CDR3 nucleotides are TGTGCCAGCAGCTTAGAGGGACAGTCGTCCTACGAGCAGTACTTC. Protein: CASSLEGQSSYEQYF.

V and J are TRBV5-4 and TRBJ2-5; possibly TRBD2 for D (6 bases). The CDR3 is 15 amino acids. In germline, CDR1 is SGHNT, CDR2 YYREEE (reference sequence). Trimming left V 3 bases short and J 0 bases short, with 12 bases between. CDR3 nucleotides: TGTGCCAGCAGCTCGGGACCGGGGGACCAAGAGACCCAGTACTTC. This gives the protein CASSSGPGDQETQYF. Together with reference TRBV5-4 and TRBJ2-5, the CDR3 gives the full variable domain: ETGVTQSPTHLIKTRGQQVTLRCSSQSGHNTVSWYQQALGQGPQFIFQYYREEENGRGNFPPRFSGLQFPNYSSELNVNALELDDSALYLCASSSGPGDQETQYFGPGTRLLVL.